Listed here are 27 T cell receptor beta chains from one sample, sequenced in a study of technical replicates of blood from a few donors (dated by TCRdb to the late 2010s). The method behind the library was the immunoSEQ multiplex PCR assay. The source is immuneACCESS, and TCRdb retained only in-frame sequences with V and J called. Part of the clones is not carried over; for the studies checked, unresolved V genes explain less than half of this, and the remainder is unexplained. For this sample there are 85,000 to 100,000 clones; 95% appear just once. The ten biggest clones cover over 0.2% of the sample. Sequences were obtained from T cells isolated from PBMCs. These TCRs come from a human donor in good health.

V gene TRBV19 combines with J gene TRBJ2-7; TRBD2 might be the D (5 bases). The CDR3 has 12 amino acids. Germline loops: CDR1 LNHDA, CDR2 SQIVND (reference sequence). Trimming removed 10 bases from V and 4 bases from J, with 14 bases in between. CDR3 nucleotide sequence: TGTGCCACCCGAGAGGGCCCTTACGAGCAGTACTTC. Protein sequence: CATREGPYEQYF.

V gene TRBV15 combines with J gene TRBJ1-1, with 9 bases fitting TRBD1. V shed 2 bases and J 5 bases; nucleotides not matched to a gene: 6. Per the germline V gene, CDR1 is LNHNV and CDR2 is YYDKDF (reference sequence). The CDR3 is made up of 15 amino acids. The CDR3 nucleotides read TGTGCCACCAGCAGAAGGGACAGGGTTGGAACTGAAGCTTTCTTT. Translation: CATSRRDRVGTEAFF.

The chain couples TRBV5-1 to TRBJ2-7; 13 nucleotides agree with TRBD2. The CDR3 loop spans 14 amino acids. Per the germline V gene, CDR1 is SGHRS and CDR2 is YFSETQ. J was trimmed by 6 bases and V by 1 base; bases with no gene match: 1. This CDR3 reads CASSLWTSGSEQYF. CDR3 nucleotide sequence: TGCGCCAGCAGCTTGTGGACTAGCGGGAGCGAGCAGTACTTC.

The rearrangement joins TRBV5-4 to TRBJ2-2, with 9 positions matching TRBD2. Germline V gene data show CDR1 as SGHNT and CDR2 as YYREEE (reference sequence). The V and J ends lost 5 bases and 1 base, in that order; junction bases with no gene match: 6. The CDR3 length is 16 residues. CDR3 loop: CASRQTSGLNTGELFF. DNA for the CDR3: TGTGCCAGCAGGCAAACTAGCGGGCTGAACACCGGGGAGCTGTTTTTT.

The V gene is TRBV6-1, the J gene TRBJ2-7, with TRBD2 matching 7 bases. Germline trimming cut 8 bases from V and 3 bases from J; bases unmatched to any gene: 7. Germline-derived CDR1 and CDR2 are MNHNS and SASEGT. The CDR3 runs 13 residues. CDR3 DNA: TGTGCCAGCGACCGGGACTACCTCTACGAGCAGTACTTC. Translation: CASDRDYLYEQYF.

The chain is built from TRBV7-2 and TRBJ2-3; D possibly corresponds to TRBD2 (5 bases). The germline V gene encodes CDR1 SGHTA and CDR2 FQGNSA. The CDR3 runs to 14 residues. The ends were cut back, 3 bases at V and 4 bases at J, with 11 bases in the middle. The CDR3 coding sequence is TGTGCCAGCAGCTTGGGGAGTTCCCCAGATACGCAGTATTTT. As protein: CASSLGSSPDTQYF.

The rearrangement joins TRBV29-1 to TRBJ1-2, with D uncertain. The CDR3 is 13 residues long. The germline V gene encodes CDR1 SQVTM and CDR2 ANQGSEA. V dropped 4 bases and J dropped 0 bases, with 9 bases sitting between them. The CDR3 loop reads CSVGGSSNYGYTF. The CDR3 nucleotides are TGCAGCGTTGGAGGCAGTTCTAACTATGGCTACACCTTC.

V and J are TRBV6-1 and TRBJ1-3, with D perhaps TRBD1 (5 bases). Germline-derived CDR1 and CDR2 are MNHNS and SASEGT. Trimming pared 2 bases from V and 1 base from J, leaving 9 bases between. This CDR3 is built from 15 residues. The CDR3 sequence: CASSETGFSGNTIYF. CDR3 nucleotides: TGTGCCAGCAGTGAAACAGGTTTTTCTGGAAACACCATATATTTT.

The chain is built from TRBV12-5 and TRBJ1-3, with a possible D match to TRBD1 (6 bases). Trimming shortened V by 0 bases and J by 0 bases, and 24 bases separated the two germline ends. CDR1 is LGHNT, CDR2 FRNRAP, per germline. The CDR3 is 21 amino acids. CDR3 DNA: TGTGCTAGTGGTTTGGTACGATCAGGGGCAGCCAGATCGAGCTCTGGAAACACCATATATTTT. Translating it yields CASGLVRSGAARSSSGNTIYF.

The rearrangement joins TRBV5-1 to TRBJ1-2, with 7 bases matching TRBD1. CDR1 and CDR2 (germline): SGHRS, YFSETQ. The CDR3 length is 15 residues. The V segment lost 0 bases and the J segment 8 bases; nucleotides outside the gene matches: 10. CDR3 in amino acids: CASSLGRQGWEGYTF. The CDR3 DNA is TGCGCCAGCAGCTTGGGGCGACAGGGTTGGGAAGGCTACACCTTC.

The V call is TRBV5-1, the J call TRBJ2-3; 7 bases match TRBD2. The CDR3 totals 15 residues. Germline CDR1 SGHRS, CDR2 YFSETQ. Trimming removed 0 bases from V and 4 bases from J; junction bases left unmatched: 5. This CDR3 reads CASSLGLAVSDTQYF. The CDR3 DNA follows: TGCGCCAGCAGCTTGGGACTAGCTGTTTCAGATACGCAGTATTTT.

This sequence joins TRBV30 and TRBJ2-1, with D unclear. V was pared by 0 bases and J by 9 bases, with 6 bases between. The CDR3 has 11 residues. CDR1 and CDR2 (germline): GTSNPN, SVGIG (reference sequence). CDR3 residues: CAWSVLLEQFF. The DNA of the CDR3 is TGTGCCTGGAGTGTACTCCTTGAGCAGTTCTTC. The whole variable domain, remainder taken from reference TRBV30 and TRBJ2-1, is SQTIHQWPATLVQPVGSPLSLECTVEGTSNPNLYWYRQAAGRGLQLLFYSVGIGQISSEVPQNLSASRPQDRQFILSSKKLLLSDSGFYLCAWSVLLEQFFGPGTRLTVL.

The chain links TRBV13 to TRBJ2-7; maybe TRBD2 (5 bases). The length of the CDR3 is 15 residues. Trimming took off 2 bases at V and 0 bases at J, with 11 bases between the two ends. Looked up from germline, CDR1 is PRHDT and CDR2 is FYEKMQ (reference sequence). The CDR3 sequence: CASSLLRGVSYEQYF. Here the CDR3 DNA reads TGTGCCAGCAGCTTATTACGGGGTGTCTCCTACGAGCAGTACTTC.

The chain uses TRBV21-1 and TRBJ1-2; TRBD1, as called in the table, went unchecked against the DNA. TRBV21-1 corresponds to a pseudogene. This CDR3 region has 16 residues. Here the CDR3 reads CASRKTGGLLRTGYTF. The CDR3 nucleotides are TGTGCCAGCCGTAAGACAGGGGGCCTCTTAAGGACGGGCTACACCTTC.

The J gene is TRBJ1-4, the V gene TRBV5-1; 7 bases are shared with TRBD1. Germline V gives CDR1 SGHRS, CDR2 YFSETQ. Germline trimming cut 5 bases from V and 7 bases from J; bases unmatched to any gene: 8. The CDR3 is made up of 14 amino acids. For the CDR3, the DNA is TGCGCCAGCAGACTGACAGGGACGGGTGAAAAACTGTTTTTT. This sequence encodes CASRLTGTGEKLFF.

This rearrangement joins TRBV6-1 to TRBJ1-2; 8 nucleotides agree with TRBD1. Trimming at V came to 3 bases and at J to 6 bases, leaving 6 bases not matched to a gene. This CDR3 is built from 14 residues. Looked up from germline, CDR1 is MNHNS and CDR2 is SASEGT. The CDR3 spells CASSDTGQDNGYTF. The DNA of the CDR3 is TGTGCCAGCAGTGATACGGGACAGGATAATGGCTACACCTTC.

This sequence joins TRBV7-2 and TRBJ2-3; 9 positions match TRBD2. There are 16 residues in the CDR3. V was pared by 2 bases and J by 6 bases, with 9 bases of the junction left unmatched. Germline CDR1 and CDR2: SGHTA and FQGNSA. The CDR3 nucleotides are TGTGCCAGCAGCTTAAATGGCGGGGGGGCCTCGGATACGCAGTATTTT. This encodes CASSLNGGGASDTQYF. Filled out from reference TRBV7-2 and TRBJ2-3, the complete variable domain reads GAGVSQSPSNKVTEKGKDVELRCDPISGHTALYWYRQSLGQGLEFLIYFQGNSAPDKSGLPSDRFSAERTGGSVSTLTIQRTQQEDSAVYLCASSLNGGGASDTQYFGPGTRLTVL.

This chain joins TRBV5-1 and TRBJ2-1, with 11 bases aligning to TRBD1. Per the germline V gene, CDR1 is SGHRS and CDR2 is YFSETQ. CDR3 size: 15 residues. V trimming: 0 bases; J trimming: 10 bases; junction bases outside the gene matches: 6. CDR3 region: CASSLVGQGAREQFF. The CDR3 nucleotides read TGCGCCAGCAGCTTGGTAGGACAGGGGGCCCGGGAGCAGTTCTTC.

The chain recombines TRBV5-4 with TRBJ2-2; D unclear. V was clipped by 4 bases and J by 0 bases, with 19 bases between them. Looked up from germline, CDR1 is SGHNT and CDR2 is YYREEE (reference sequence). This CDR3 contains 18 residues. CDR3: CASSRKLYEVSNTGELFF. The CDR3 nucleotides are TGTGCCAGCAGCCGGAAGTTGTACGAGGTGTCGAACACCGGGGAGCTGTTTTTT.

CDR3 amino acids: CASSYPLTYNEQFF. DNA of the CDR3: TGCGCCAGCAGCTACCCTCTAACCTACAATGAGCAGTTCTTC. The chain combines TRBV5-1 with TRBJ2-1; no reliable D call. The CDR3 spans 14 residues. Trimming left V 3 bases short and J 2 bases short, with 9 bases between. The germline V gene has CDR1 SGHRS and CDR2 YFSETQ.

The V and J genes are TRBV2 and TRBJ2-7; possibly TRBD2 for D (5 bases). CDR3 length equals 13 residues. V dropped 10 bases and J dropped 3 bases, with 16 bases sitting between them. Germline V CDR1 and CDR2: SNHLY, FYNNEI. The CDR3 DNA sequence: TGTGCCACCAAACGGGAAAACCTCTACGAGCAGTACTTC. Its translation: CATKRENLYEQYF.

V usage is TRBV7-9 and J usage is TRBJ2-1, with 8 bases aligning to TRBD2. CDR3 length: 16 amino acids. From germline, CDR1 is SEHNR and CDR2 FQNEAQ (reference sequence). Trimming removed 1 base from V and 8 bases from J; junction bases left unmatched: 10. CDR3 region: CASSLGTSILLDEQFF. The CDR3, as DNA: TGTGCCAGCAGCTTAGGGACTAGCATTTTATTGGATGAGCAGTTCTTC.

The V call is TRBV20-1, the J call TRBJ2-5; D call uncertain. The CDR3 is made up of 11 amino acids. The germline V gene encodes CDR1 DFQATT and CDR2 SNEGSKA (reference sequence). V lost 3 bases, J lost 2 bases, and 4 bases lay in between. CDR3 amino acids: CSASRQETQYF. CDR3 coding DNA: TGCAGTGCTAGCAGGCAAGAGACCCAGTACTTC.

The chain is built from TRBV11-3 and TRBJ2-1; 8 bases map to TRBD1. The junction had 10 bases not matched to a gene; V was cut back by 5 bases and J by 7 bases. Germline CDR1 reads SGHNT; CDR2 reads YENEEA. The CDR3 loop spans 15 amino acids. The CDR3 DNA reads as TGTGCCAGCAGCCCAAGGACAGGGAGTTTGAATGAGCAGTTCTTC. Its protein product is CASSPRTGSLNEQFF.

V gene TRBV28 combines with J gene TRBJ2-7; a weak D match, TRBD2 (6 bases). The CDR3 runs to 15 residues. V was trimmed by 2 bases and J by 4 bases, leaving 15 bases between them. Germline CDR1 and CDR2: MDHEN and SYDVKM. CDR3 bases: TGTGCCAGCAGTTTAGGCGGGGACGCAAGTTACGAGCAGTACTTC. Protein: CASSLGGDASYEQYF.

In nucleotides, the CDR3 is TGCGCCAGCAGCCCCGGACAGTCCAATGAGCAGTTCTTC. Its translation is CASSPGQSNEQFF. The rearrangement uses TRBV5-1 and TRBJ2-1; D is possibly TRBD1 (6 bases). From germline, CDR1 is SGHRS and CDR2 YFSETQ. The CDR3 has 13 amino acids. V lost 4 bases to trimming and J lost 6 bases, with 11 bases between them.

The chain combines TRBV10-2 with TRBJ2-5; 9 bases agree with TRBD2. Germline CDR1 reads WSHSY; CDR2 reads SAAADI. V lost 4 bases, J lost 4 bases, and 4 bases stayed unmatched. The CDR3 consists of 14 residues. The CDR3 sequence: CASSGQRGAETQYF. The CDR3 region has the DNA TGCGCCAGCAGTGGTCAGCGGGGGGCAGAGACCCAGTACTTC.